Sequencing of this T cell receptor (beta chain) was carried out in a study of identifying expanded T cells in peripheral blood. About this clone itself: The antigen is unknown.

During the collection period, no donor immune events like infections were recorded. Generated by immunoSEQ multiplex PCR, the TCRdb table keeps only in-frame clones and is missing some. Among around 76,000 clones listed, about 90% were seen once. Regarding the study as a whole: Variance in clone template counts between roughly two-week samples significantly increased with total template count across all healthy donors.

Sequencing was carried out using blood. This receptor was obtained from a person aged 18 to 69 in good health.

The CDR3 sequence: CASSPRRQETQYF. The CDR3 coding sequence is TGTGCCAGCAGCCCCCGGCGCCAAGAGACCCAGTACTTC. The V and J genes are TRBV7-2 and TRBJ2-5; D is ambiguous. V was cut by 5 bases and J by 1 base, with 8 bases left in between. Germline assignment: CDR1 SGHTA and CDR2 FQGNSA. The CDR3 has 13 amino acids.